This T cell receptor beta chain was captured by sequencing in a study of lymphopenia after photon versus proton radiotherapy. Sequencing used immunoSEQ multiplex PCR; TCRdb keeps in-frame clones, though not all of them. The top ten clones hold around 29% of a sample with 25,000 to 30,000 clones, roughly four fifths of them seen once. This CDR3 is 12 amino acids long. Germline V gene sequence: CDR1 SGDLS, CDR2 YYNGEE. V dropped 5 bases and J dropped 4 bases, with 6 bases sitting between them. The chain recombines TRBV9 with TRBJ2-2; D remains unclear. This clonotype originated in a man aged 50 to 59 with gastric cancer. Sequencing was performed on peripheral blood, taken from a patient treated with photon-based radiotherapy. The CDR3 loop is CASRRGTGELFF. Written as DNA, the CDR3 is TGTGCCAGCAGGAGAGGCACCGGGGAGCTGTTTTTT.